The T cell receptor (beta chain) under discussion was sequenced for a study of early T cells in non-severe SARS-CoV-2 infection. Study conclusions and caveats: A preference for anti-spike CD8 responses marked VDJdb matching, which missed private and CD4 specificities.

In TCRdb, the 5' RACE reads were re-called with MiXCR into one record per CDR3 protein. This sample has approximately 71,000 distinct CDR3 sequences; over 9% occur once, and the top ten carry approximately 1.7%. Regarding this clonotype: Its antigen is still unknown.

This TCR was sampled from an adult who was a healthcare worker with PCR-confirmed SARS-CoV-2 infection or an uninfected control (not recorded which). Input material: whole blood.

The CDR3 loop reads CSARPPSGTSGAGYEQYF. The CDR3 DNA sequence: TGCAGTGCTAGACCGCCCTCCGGGACTAGCGGGGCTGGTTACGAGCAGTACTTC. This chain uses TRBV20-1 with TRBJ2-7; 13 bases are shared with TRBD2. The germline V gene encodes CDR1 DFQATT and CDR2 SNEGSKA (reference sequence). V was pared by 2 bases and J by 4 bases, with 14 bases of the junction left unmatched. CDR3 length equals 18 residues.